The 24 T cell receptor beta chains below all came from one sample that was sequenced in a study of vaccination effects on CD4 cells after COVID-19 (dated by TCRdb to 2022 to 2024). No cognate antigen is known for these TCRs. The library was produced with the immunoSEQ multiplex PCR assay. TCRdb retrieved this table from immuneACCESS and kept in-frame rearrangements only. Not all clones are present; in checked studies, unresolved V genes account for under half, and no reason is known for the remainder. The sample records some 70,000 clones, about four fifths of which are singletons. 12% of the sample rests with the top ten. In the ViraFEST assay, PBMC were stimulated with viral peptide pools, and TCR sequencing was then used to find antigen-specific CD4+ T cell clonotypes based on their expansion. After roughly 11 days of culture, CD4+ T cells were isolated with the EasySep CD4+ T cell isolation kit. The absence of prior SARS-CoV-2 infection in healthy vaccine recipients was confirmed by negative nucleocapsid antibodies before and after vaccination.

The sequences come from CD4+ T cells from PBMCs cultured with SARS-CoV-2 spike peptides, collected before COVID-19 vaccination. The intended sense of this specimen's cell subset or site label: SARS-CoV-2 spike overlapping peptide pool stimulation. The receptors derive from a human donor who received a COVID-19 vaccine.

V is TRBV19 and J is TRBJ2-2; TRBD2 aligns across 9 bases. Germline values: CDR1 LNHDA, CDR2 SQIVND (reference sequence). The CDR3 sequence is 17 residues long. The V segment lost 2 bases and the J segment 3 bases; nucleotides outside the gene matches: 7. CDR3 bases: TGTGCCAGTAGTATAATCGGCGGGGGGGCCGACACCGGGGAGCTGTTTTTT. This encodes CASSIIGGGADTGELFF.

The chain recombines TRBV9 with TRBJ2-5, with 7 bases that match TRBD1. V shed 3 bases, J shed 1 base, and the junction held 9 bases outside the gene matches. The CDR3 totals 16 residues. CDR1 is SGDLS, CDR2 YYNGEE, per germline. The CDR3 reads CASSALGTVRQETQYF. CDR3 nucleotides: TGTGCCAGCAGCGCCTTGGGGACAGTTCGCCAAGAGACCCAGTACTTC.

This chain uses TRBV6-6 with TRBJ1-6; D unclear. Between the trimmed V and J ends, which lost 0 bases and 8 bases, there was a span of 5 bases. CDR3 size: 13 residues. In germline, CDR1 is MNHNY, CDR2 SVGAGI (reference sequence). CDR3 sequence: CASSYSEDSPLHF. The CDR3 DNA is TGTGCCAGCAGTTACTCGGAGGATTCACCCCTCCACTTT.

The CDR3 DNA is TGTGCCAGCAGTGAACCCGTTGGAAATTCACCCCTCCACTTT. Its protein product is CASSEPVGNSPLHF. The chain is built from TRBV25-1 and TRBJ1-6; D gene unclear. The CDR3 covers 14 residues. Germline CDR1 MGHDK, CDR2 SYGVNS. V gave up 2 bases and J gave up 7 bases, with 9 bases separating them.

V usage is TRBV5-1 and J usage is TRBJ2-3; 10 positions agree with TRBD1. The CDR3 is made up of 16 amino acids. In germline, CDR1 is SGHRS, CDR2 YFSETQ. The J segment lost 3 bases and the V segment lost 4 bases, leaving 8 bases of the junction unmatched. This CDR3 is CASSEPMGQGTDTQYF. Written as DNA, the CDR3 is TGCGCCAGCAGCGAACCAATGGGACAGGGGACAGATACGCAGTATTTT.

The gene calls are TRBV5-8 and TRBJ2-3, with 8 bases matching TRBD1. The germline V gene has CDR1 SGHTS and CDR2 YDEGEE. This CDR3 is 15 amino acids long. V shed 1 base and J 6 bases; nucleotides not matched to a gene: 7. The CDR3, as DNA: TGTGCCAGCAGCTTGTCAGGGGGCGGAGGGGATACGCAGTATTTT. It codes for CASSLSGGGGDTQYF.

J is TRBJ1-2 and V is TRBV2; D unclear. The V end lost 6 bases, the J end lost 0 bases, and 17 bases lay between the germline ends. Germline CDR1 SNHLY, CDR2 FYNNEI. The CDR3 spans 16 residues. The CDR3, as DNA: TGTGCCAGCAGCGCAAGACCCGGATCCCCTAACTATGGCTACACCTTC. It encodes CASSARPGSPNYGYTF.

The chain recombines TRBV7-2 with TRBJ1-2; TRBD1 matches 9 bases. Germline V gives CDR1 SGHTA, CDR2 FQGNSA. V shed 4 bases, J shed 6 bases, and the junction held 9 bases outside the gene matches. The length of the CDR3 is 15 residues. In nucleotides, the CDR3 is TGTGCCAGCAGCTCCCAAGGACAGGGGATTAATGGCTACACCTTC. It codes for CASSSQGQGINGYTF.

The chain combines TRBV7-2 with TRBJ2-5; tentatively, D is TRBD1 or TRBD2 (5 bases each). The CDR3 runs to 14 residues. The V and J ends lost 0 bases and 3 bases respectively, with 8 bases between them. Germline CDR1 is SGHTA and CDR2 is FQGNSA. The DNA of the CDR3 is TGTGCCAGCAGCTTAGCGGGGGTAAAAGAGACCCAGTACTTC. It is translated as CASSLAGVKETQYF.

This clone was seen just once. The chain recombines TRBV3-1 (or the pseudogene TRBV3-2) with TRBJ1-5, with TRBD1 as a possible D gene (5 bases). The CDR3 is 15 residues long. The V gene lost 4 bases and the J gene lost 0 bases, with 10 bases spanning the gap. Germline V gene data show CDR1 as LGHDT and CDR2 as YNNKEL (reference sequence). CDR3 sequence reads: CASSPGRYSNQPQHF. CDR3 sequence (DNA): TGTGCCAGCAGCCCGGGACGTTATAGCAATCAGCCCCAGCATTTT.

The CDR3 DNA is TGTGCCAGCTCACGTGGCCCCGGGGAAAATGAGCAGTTCTTC. Translating gives CASSRGPGENEQFF. The V call is TRBV18, the J call TRBJ2-1; tentative D call: TRBD2 (5 bases). Germline V gives CDR1 KGHSH, CDR2 LQKENI. V was trimmed by 4 bases and J by 7 bases, leaving 14 bases between them. The CDR3 has 14 amino acids.

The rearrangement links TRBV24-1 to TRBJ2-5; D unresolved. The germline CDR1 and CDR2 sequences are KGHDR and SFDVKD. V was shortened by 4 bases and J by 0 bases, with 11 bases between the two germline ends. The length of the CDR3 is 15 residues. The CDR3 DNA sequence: TGTGCCACCAGTGAAGGTGCAGAGTACCAAGAGACCCAGTACTTC. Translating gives CATSEGAEYQETQYF.

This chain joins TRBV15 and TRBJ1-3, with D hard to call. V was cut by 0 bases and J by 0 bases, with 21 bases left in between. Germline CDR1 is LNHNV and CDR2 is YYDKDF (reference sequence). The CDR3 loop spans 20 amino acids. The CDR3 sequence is CATSREGVIRYETSGNTIYF. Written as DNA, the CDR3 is TGTGCCACCAGCAGAGAGGGAGTCATACGCTACGAAACCTCTGGAAACACCATATATTTT.

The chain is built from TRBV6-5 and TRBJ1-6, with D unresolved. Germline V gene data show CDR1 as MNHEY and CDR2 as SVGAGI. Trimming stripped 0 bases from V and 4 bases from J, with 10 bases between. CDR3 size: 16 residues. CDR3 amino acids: CASSYSIGQYNSPLHF. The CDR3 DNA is TGTGCCAGCAGTTACTCGATCGGCCAGTATAATTCACCCCTCCACTTT.

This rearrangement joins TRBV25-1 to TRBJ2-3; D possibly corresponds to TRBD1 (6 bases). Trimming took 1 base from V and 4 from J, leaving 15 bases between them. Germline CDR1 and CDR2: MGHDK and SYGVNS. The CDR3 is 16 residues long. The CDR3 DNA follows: TGTGCCAGCAGTGAATCAGGGGCTAGCAGGTCAGATACGCAGTATTTT. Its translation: CASSESGASRSDTQYF.

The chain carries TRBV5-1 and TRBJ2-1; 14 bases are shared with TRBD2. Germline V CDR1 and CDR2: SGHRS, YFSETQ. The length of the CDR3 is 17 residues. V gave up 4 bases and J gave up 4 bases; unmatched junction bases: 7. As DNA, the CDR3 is TGCGCCAGCAGCGCGTCGACTAGCGGGGGGGGTTACAATGAGCAGTTCTTC. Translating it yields CASSASTSGGGYNEQFF.

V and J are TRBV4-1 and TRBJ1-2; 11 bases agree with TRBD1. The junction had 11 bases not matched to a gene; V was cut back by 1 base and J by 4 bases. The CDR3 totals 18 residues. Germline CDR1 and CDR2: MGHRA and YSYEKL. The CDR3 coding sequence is TGCGCCAGCAGCCAAGTAATCCGTCGGACAGGGGGCGTCTATGGCTACACCTTC. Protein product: CASSQVIRRTGGVYGYTF.

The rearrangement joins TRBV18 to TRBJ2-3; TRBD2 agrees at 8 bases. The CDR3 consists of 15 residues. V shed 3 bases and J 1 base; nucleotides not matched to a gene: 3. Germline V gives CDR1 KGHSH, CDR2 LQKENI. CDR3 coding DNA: TGTGCCAGCTCACCTCGAGCGGGAGGCACAGATACGCAGTATTTT. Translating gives CASSPRAGGTDTQYF.

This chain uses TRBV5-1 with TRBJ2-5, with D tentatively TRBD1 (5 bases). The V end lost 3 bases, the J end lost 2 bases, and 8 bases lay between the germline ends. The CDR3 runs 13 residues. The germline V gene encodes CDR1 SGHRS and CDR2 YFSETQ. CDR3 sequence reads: CASSSTVQETQYF. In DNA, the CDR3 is TGCGCCAGCAGCTCGACAGTTCAAGAGACCCAGTACTTC.

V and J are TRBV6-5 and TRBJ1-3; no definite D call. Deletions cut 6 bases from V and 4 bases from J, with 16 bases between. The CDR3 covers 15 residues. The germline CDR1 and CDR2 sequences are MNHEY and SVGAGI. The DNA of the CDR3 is TGTGCCAGCAGCCGCGGTCGGGGTACGGGAAACACCATATATTTT. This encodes CASSRGRGTGNTIYF.

This CDR3 is CASSYSRQAMNTEAFF. As DNA, the CDR3 is TGTGCCAGCAGTTACTCCCGCCAGGCGATGAACACTGAAGCTTTCTTT. The gene calls are TRBV6-5 and TRBJ1-1; D uncertain. CDR1 and CDR2 (germline): MNHEY, SVGAGI. Trimming stripped 0 bases from V and 0 bases from J, with 11 bases between. This CDR3 is 16 amino acids long.

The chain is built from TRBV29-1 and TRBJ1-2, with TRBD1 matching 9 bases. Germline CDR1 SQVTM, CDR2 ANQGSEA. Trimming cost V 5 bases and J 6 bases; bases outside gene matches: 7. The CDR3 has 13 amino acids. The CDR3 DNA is TGCAGCGTTCTAAGGACAGGGGTAGATGGCTACACCTTC. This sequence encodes CSVLRTGVDGYTF.

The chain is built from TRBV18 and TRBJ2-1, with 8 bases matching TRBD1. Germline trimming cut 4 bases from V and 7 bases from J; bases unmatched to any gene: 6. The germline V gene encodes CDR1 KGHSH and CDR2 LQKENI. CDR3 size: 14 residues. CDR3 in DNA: TGTGCCAGCTCACGAAAGACAGGGGAGAATGAGCAGTTCTTC. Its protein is CASSRKTGENEQFF.

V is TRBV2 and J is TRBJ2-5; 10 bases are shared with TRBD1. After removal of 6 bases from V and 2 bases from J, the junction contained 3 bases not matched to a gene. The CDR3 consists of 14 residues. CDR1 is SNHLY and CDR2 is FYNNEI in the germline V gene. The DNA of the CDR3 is TGTGCCAGCAGAAGGACAGGGGGTCAAGAGACCCAGTACTTC. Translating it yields CASRRTGGQETQYF.